This T cell receptor (beta chain) was obtained from a study of shared clonotypes between healthy human individuals. On the study more broadly: Ranging from 18 to 49 in age, donors were a couple of women and a few men. Whole-study findings and limits: Non-shared clonotypes had lower generation probabilities than clonotypes shared by all four sorted-subset donors.

This clone was seen a few times. Its matching antigen is unknown. Sequencing was performed with immunoSEQ multiplex PCR; in TCRdb, only in-frame clones are kept and a portion is missing. Of over a million clones detected, approximately 78% appear once; the ten largest clones hold approximately 0.5%. Everyone who donated was a Caucasian adult who lived in Nashville, Tennessee. Splitting the CD4+ cells yielded a CD45RA+ naive subset and a CD45RA-negative memory subset. The V and J ends lost 5 bases and 8 bases, in that order; junction bases with no gene match: 6. CDR3 length: 14 residues. Germline V gene lookup returns CDR1 ENHRY and CDR2 SYGVKD.

The sample taken for sequencing was memory CD4+ T cells from PBMCs. Regarding subset: CD45RA-negative fraction. The sequence derives from a man aged 18 to 30 in good health. Some clones in this sample may be carry-over from other donors' samples. V and J are TRBV10-3 and TRBJ1-4, with TRBD1 matching 9 bases. CDR3 loop: CAISSGTGHEKLFF. The CDR3 DNA reads TGTGCCATCAGTTCCGGGACAGGGCACGAAAAACTGTTTTTT.